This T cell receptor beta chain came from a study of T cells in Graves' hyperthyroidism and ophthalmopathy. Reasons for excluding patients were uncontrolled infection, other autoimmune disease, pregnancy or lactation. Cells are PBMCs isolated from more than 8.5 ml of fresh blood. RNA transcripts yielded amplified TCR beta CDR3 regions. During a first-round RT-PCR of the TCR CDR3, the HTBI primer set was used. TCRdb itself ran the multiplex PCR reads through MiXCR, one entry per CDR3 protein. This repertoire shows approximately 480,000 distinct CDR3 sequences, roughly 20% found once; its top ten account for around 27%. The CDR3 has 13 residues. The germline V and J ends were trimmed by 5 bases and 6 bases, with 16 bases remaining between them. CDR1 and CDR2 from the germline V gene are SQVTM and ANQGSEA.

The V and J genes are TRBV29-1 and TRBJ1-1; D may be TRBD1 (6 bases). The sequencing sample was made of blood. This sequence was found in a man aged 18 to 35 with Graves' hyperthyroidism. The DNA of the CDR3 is TGCAGCGTTCGAGGGGGGGGGATCGCTGAAGCTTTCTTT. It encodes CSVRGGGIAEAFF.